This TCR beta chain stems from a study of CD8 T cells in ankylosing spondylitis. Study conclusions and caveats: Significant enrichment of disease-linked clones was reportedly seen in matched ankylosing spondylitis synovial fluid. CD8+ cells made up the disease-linked clones, which were relatively rare in peripheral blood. Some motif variants had been reported before (in reactive arthritis synovial fluid and blood).

The sample holds many counts of this clonotype. The antigen remains unidentified. As the method for making TCR beta libraries, quantitative 5'-RACE with molecular barcodes was used. A single record per CDR3 protein comes from TCRdb applying MiXCR to the 5' RACE reads. The sample contains some 130,000 distinct CDR3 sequences, approximately 14% of which appear only once. The CDR3 is 16 residues long. Per the germline V gene, CDR1 is SGHNT and CDR2 is YYREEE (reference sequence). Trimming took 2 bases from V and 2 from J; bases not matched to a gene: 9. This chain joins TRBV5-4 and TRBJ2-5; TRBD1 agrees at 7 bases. Material: blood, either unsorted or a sorted T cell fraction (not recorded which). The clonotype comes from a female donor with ankylosing spondylitis or in good health (not recorded which). CDR3 sequence reads: CASSFGTGQAQETQYF. The CDR3 nucleotides read TGTGCCAGCAGCTTTGGGACCGGACAGGCTCAAGAGACCCAGTACTTC. Together with reference TRBV5-4 and TRBJ2-5, the CDR3 gives the full variable domain: ETGVTQSPTHLIKTRGQQVTLRCSSQSGHNTVSWYQQALGQGPQFIFQYYREEENGRGNFPPRFSGLQFPNYSSELNVNALELDDSALYLCASSFGTGQAQETQYFGPGTRLLVL.